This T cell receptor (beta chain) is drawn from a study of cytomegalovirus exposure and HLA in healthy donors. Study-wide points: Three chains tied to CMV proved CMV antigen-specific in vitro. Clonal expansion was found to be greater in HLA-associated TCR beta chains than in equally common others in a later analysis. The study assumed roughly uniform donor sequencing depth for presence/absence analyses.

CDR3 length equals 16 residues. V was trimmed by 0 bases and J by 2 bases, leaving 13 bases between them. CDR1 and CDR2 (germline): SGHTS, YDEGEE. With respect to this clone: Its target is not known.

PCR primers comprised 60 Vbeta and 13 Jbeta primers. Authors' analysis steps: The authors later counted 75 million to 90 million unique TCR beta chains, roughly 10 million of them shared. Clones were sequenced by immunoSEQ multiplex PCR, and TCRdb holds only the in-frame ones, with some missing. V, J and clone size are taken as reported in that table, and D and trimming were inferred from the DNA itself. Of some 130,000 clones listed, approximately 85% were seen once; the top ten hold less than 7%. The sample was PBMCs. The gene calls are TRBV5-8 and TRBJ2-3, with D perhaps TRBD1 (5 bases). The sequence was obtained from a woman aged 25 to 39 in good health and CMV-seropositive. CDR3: CASSLGYRTSTDTQYF. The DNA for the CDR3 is TGTGCCAGCAGCTTGGGATACAGGACCTCCACAGATACGCAGTATTTT.